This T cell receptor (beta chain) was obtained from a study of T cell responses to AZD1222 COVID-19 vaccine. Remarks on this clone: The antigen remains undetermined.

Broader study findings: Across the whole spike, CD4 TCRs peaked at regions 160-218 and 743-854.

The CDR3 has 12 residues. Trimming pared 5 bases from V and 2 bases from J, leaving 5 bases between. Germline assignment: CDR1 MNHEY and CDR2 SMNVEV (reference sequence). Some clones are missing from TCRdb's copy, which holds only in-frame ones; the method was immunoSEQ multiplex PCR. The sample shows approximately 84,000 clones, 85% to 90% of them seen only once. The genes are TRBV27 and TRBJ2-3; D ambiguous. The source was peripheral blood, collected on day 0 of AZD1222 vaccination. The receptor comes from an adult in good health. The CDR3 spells CASSPSTDTQYF. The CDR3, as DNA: TGTGCCAGCAGTCCTTCCACAGATACGCAGTATTTT.